These T cell receptor beta chains were read from a single sample in a study of tumor-infiltrating lymphocytes in primary liver carcinoma. Each CDR3 protein gets one entry after TCRdb re-called the multiplex PCR reads with MiXCR. The repertoire holds fewer than 400,000 distinct CDR3 sequences, with less than 75% as singletons. The sample taken for sequencing was peripheral blood. The receptors here all came from a man aged 35 to 55 with primary liver carcinoma and hepatitis B virus infection. The CDR3 runs from the conserved cysteine through the conserved F or W.

>TRBV24-1|TRBJ1-2
CATSPSEQNGYTF
>TRBV7-9|TRBJ2-4
CASSRQASGSHQNIQYF
>TRBV11-2|TRBJ2-1
CASNRSANEQFF
>TRBV28|TRBJ2-5
CASSPFEVQETQYF
>TRBV6-6|TRBJ2-5
CASSYLGGAIETQYF
>TRBV12-5|TRBJ2-3
CASGRAGDGPDTQYF
>TRBV6-6|TRBJ2-3
CASNFTGTSGRTGMQYF
>TRBV30|TRBJ1-2
CAWSPGGGRYTF
>TRBV11-2|TRBJ1-2
CASSKGTGGLEGCTF
>TRBV11-2|TRBJ2-7
CASSLILGSAYEQYF
>TRBV10-2|TRBJ2-7
CASSETPRGSSYEQYF
>TRBV12-3/TRBV12-4|TRBJ2-2
CASSWAGELFF
>TRBV5-1|TRBJ2-2
CASSLVALNTGELFF
>TRBV5-1|TRBJ2-1
CASSLGGQGVNEQFF
>TRBV6-6|TRBJ2-7
CASKLSHEQYF
>TRBV5-6|TRBJ2-2
CASSDMGGRNGELFF
>TRBV4-1|TRBJ2-5
CASSQVDASGSETQHF
>TRBV5-1|TRBJ2-7
CASSLKGNFYEQYF